Given below is one T cell receptor (beta chain) in context. What it recognizes is unknown. An end of the junction does not agree with germline; a read error may underlie this. The data were obtained in a study of T cells in localized non-small cell lung cancer. Method: immunoSEQ multiplex PCR; TCRdb's copy keeps in-frame clones and lacks some. The sample includes more than 50,000 clones, approximately 83% of them seen just once. General study results and limits: Highest T cell clonality was seen in uninvolved adjacent lung, surpassing that measured in tumor. Turning up in adjacent lung were a median approximately 57 of the top 100 tumor clones.

The CDR3 sequence is 19 residues long. The germline gives CDR1 LNHDA, CDR2 SQIVND (reference sequence). The source material was peripheral blood, sampled before any cancer treatment. This chain joins TRBV19 and TRBJ2-6; a possible D gene is TRBD2 (5 bases). The TCR was taken from a female donor aged 60 or older with stage II squamous cell lung carcinoma. Written as DNA, the CDR3 is TGTGCCAGTAGCATAGGTCGGGGTCCCCGCCTCTCTGGGGCCAACGTCCTGACTTTC. It codes for CASSIGRGPRLSGANVLTF.